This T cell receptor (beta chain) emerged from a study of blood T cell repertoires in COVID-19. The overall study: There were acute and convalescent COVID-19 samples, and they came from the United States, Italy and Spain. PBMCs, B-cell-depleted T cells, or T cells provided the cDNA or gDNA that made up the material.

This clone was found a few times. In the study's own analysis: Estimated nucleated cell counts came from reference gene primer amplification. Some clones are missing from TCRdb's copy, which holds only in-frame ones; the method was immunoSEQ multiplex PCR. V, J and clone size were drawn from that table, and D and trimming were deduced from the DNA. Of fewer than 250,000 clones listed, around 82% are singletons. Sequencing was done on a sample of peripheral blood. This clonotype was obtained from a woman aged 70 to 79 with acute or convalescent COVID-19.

The CDR3 sequence: CASRTPRNDEAFF. The CDR3 DNA is TGTGCCAGCAGAACCCCGCGGAACGATGAAGCTTTCTTT. The rearrangement uses TRBV6-5 and TRBJ1-1; D remains unclear. CDR1 is MNHEY and CDR2 is SVGAGI in the germline V gene. The germline V and J ends were trimmed by 6 bases and 7 bases, with 15 bases remaining between them. The CDR3 covers 13 residues.